This T cell receptor beta chain was recovered during a study of somatic mutations in cytotoxic T cells in rheumatoid arthritis. General study points: Within 8 of 65 patients, the single biggest CD8+ clone made up more than 20% of CD8+ cells. An age-related increase in CD8+ clonality was seen in rheumatoid arthritis patients but not in healthy controls. Researchers did not know the antigen targets of the expanded CD8+ clones.

Data came from immunoSEQ multiplex PCR; TCRdb stores just in-frame clones and leaves some out. Of some 38,000 clones detected, about 80% appear once; the ten largest clones hold about 3.2%. Comment on this clone: Its antigen is as yet unknown.

The sample consisted of CD8+ T cells sorted from blood. The receptor was derived from a man aged 40-49 years in good health.

CDR3 in amino acids: CASSQEQVTDTQYF. The CDR3 coding sequence is TGTGCCAGCAGCCAAGAACAAGTTACAGATACGCAGTATTTT. The rearrangement links TRBV4-2 to TRBJ2-3; D uncertain. The CDR3 spans 14 residues. Germline V lookup: CDR1 LGHNA, CDR2 YNFKEQ. V shed 0 bases and J shed 3 bases, with 7 bases lying between them.